This entry lists 16 T cell receptor beta chains sequenced from one sample in a study of CD8 T cells in ankylosing spondylitis. TCRdb analysed the 5' RACE reads with MiXCR anew, one entry per CDR3 protein. The sample lists 750,000 to 850,000 distinct CDR3 sequences; approximately 12% were seen once. Study-wide findings and caveats: Blood from ankylosing spondylitis patients appeared to carry a characteristic eight-variant TCR beta motif.

These receptors have no known antigen. The sequencing sample was made of blood, either unsorted or a sorted T cell fraction (not recorded which). The receptors come from a male donor with ankylosing spondylitis.

This sequence joins TRBV4-2 and TRBJ1-3; no reliable D call. Trimming pared 1 base from V and 0 bases from J, leaving 1 base between. The CDR3 has 13 residues. The germline gives CDR1 LGHNA, CDR2 YNFKEQ. CDR3 nucleotide sequence: TGTGCCAGCAGCCAAGTCTCTGGAAACACCATATATTTT. Its protein is CASSQVSGNTIYF.

This chain uses TRBV7-3 with TRBJ2-3, with a tentative D call TRBD2 (5 bases). Germline lookup yields CDR1 SGHTA and CDR2 FQGTGA. CDR3 length: 15 amino acids. The germline V and J ends were trimmed by 3 bases and 1 base, with 11 bases remaining between them. CDR3 in DNA: TGTGCCAGCAGCTTTTCGGGGTCCCGCACAGATACGCAGTATTTT. Translated: CASSFSGSRTDTQYF.

V gene TRBV5-1 combines with J gene TRBJ1-5; D is perhaps TRBD1 (6 bases). The CDR3 is made up of 15 amino acids. Germline loops: CDR1 SGHRS, CDR2 YFSETQ. The ends were cut back, 0 bases at V and 3 bases at J, with 10 bases in the middle. The CDR3 loop is CASSLGTALNQPQHF. The CDR3 region has the DNA TGCGCCAGCAGCTTGGGGACAGCCCTCAATCAGCCCCAGCATTTT.

V is TRBV6-5 and J is TRBJ1-5; TRBD1 might be the D (5 bases). This CDR3 contains 16 residues. Trimming cost V 0 bases and J 5 bases, with 14 bases left between them. The germline V gene has CDR1 MNHEY and CDR2 SVGAGI. CDR3 protein: CASSYSGAVGDQPQHF. CDR3 sequence (DNA): TGTGCCAGCAGTTACTCTGGGGCCGTGGGGGATCAGCCCCAGCATTTT.

The chain combines TRBV20-1 with TRBJ2-1; D perhaps matches TRBD2 (6 bases). The length of the CDR3 is 13 residues. Germline assignment: CDR1 DFQATT and CDR2 SNEGSKA (reference sequence). Trimming stripped 3 bases from V and 2 bases from J, with 8 bases between. The CDR3 protein is CSARRDPYNEQFF. The DNA of the CDR3 is TGCAGTGCTAGGCGGGACCCCTACAATGAGCAGTTCTTC.

This clonotype was seen repeatedly, ten times or more. This chain uses TRBV12-5 with TRBJ2-7; D remains ambiguous. Germline V lookup: CDR1 LGHNT, CDR2 FRNRAP. The length of the CDR3 is 14 residues. V dropped 1 base and J dropped 6 bases, with 13 bases sitting between them. DNA for the CDR3: TGTGCTAGTGGTTTGGGCAGAGGTAACTCCGAGCAGTACTTC. It translates to CASGLGRGNSEQYF. Supplemented by reference TRBV12-5 and TRBJ2-7, the full variable domain reads DARVTQTPRHKVTEMGQEVTMRCQPILGHNTVFWYRQTMMQGLELLAYFRNRAPLDDSGMPKDRFSAEMPDATLATLKIQPSEPRDSAVYFCASGLGRGNSEQYFGPGTRLTVT.

This clonotype was counted many times. The chain links TRBV5-1 to TRBJ1-1, with no clear D. The CDR3 totals 12 residues. The V end lost 4 bases, the J end lost 5 bases, and 9 bases lay between the germline ends. CDR1 SGHRS and CDR2 YFSETQ come from the germline V gene. In DNA form, the CDR3 reads TGCGCCAGCAGCCCTAGCAGGACTGAAGCTTTCTTT. Translating gives CASSPSRTEAFF. The full variable domain, its missing parts supplied by reference TRBV5-1 and TRBJ1-1, is KAGVTQTPRYLIKTRGQQVTLSCSPISGHRSVSWYQQTPGQGLQFLFEYFSETQRNKGNFPGRFSGRQFSNSRSEMNVSTLELGDSALYLCASSPSRTEAFFGQGTRLTVV.

This sequence joins TRBV5-1 and TRBJ2-7; TRBD2 is a possible D gene (5 bases). The germline V gene encodes CDR1 SGHRS and CDR2 YFSETQ. V lost 4 bases and J lost 5, with 10 bases in between. The CDR3 length is 12 residues. Here the CDR3 reads CASSPGWNEQYF. The CDR3, as DNA: TGCGCCAGCAGCCCGGGGTGGAACGAGCAGTACTTC.

This clonotype was picked up a small number of times. CDR3 bases: TGCAGTGCTAGGGGGGGACAGGGGATGAATTCACCCCTCCACTTT. Translation gives CSARGGQGMNSPLHF. The chain couples TRBV20-1 to TRBJ1-6; 10 bases line up with TRBD1. The germline gives CDR1 DFQATT, CDR2 SNEGSKA (reference sequence). Losses at the gene ends were 3 bases for V and 7 bases for J; bases not matched to a gene: 6. This CDR3 has 15 residues.

This clonotype was detected ten times or more. The chain combines TRBV10-3 with TRBJ2-1; TRBD2 matches at 14 bases. V lost 2 bases, J lost 7 bases, and 7 bases stayed unmatched. The V gene's germline CDR1 is ENHRY and CDR2 SYGVKD. The CDR3 has 17 amino acids. This CDR3 reads CAISERSGTSGSNEQFF. The CDR3 coding sequence is TGTGCCATCAGTGAGCGAAGTGGGACTAGCGGGAGTAATGAGCAGTTCTTC.

This chain connects TRBV4-2 to TRBJ2-6; 7 bases agree with TRBD1. Trimming removed 4 bases from V and 2 bases from J; junction bases left unmatched: 11. CDR1 and CDR2 (germline): LGHNA, YNFKEQ. The CDR3 consists of 18 residues. The CDR3 DNA reads as TGTGCCAGCAGCCCCAGGACAGGACGAGACACTGGGGCCAACGTCCTGACTTTC. It is translated as CASSPRTGRDTGANVLTF.

This clonotype came up many times. The chain links TRBV5-6 to TRBJ2-7, with D unresolved. Germline CDR1 reads SGHDT; CDR2 reads YYEEEE. This CDR3 spans 12 amino acids. V shed 1 base and J shed 2 bases, with 4 bases lying between them. CDR3 region: CASSLTPYEQYF. The DNA for the CDR3 is TGTGCCAGCAGCTTGACTCCCTACGAGCAGTACTTC.

This clonotype was observed once. The rearrangement joins TRBV18 to TRBJ2-5; 8 positions match TRBD2. Unmatched junction bases numbered 3, after V lost 1 base and J lost 5 bases. CDR1 and CDR2 from the germline V gene are KGHSH and LQKENI. The CDR3 consists of 14 residues. CDR3 loop: CASSPRTSTETQYF. The CDR3 DNA follows: TGTGCCAGCTCACCACGGACTAGCACGGAGACCCAGTACTTC.

The rearrangement joins TRBV20-1 to TRBJ2-5; weak D call: TRBD2 (6 bases). Trimming left V 6 bases short and J 1 base short, with 12 bases between. This CDR3 region has 13 residues. In germline, CDR1 is DFQATT, CDR2 SNEGSKA (reference sequence). CDR3 sequence (DNA): TGCAGTGCCCCACATAGCGGCCAAGAGACCCAGTACTTC. It is translated as CSAPHSGQETQYF.

This clonotype has more than one count but fewer than ten. The V gene is TRBV20-1, the J gene TRBJ2-1, with 13 bases lining up with TRBD2. V was clipped by 6 bases and J by 7 bases; unmatched bases: 6. Germline V lookup: CDR1 DFQATT, CDR2 SNEGSKA (reference sequence). The CDR3 totals 14 residues. CDR3 region: CSASTSGRLNEQFF. As DNA, the CDR3 is TGCAGTGCCTCGACTAGCGGGAGGTTAAATGAGCAGTTCTTC.

The chain employs TRBV20-1 and TRBJ1-1, with unresolved D. The CDR3 has 14 amino acids. Trimming left V 2 bases short and J 5 bases short, with 15 bases between. Germline CDR1 DFQATT, CDR2 SNEGSKA (reference sequence). The CDR3 DNA is TGCAGTGCTAGAATTTCGGCGGGAAGGACTGAAGCTTTCTTT. Translation: CSARISAGRTEAFF.